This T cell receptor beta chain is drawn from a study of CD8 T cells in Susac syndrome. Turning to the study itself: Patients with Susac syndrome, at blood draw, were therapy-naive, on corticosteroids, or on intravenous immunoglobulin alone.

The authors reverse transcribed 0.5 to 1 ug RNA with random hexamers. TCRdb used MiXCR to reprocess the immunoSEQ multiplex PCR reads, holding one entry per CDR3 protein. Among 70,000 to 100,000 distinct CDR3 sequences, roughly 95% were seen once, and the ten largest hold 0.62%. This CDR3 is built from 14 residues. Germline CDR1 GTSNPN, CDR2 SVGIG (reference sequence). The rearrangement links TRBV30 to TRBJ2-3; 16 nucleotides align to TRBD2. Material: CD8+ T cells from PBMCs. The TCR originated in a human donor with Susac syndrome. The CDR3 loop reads CGGTSGGDPDTQYF. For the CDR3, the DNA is TGTGGTGGGACTAGCGGGGGGGATCCAGATACGCAGTATTTT.